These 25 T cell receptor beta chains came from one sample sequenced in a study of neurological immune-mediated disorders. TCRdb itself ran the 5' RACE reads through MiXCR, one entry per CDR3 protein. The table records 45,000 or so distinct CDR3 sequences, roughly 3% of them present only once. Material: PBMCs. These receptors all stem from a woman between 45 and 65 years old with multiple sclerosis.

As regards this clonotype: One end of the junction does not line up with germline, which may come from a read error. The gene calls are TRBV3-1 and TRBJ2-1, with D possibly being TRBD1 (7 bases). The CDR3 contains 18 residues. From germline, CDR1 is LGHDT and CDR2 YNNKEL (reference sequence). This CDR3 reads CASSQGQGRGFSYNEQFF. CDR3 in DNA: TGTGCCAGCAGCCAAGGACAGGGTCGGGGGTTCTCCTACAATGAGCAGTTCTTT.

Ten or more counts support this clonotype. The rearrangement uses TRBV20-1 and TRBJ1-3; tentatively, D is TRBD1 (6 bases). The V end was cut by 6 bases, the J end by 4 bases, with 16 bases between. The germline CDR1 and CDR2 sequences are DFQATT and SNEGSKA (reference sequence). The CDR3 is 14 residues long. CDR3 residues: CSAVGGAFGNTIYF. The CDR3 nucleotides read TGCAGTGCAGTGGGGGGGGCCTTCGGAAACACCATATATTTT.

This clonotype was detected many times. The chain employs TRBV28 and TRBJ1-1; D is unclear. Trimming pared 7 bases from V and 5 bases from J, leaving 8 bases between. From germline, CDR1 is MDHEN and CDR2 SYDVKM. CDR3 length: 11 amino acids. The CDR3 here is CASISLTEAFF. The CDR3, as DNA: TGTGCCAGCATCTCCCTGACTGAAGCTTTCTTT.

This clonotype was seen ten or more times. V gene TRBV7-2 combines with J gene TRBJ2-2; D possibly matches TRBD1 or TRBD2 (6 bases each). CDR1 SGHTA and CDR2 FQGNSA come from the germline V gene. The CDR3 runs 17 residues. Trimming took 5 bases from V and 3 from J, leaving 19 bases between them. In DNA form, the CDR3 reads TGTGCCAGCAGCCTGGTAGGGGGGAGTCCTTACACCGGGGAGCTGTTTTTT. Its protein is CASSLVGGSPYTGELFF.

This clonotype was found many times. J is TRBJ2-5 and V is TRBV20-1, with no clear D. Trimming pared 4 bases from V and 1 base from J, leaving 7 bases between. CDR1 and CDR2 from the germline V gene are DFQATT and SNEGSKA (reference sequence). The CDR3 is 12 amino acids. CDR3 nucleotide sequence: TGCAGTGCTAACTATCTCCAAGAGACCCAGTACTTC. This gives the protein CSANYLQETQYF.

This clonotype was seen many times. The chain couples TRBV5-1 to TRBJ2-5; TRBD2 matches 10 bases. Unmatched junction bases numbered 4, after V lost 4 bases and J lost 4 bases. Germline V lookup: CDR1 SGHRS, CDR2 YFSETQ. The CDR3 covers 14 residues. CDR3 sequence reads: CASSLRLAGETQYF. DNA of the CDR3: TGCGCCAGCAGCCTACGACTAGCGGGAGAGACCCAGTACTTC.

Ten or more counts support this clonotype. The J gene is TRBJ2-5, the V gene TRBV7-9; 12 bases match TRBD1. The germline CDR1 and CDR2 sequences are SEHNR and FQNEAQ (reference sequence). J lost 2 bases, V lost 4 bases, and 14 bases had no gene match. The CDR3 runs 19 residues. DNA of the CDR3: TGTGCCAGCAGCTCCTTGGGACAGGGGGCCTGGTTAACTCAAGAGACCCAGTACTTC. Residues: CASSSLGQGAWLTQETQYF.

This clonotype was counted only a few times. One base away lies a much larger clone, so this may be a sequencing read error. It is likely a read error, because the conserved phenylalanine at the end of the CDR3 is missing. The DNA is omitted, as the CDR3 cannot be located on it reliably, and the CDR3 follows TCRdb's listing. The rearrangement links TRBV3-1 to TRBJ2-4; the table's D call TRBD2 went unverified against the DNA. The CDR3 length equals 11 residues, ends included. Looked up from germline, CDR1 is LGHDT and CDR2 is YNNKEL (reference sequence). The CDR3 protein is CASSQGGGLYC.

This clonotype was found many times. The CDR3 here is CASSFGGRADTIYF. Written as DNA, the CDR3 is TGTGCCAGCAGCTTCGGCGGGAGAGCCGACACCATATATTTT. The genes are TRBV11-2 and TRBJ1-3; unclear D gene. Germline V gene data show CDR1 as SGHAT and CDR2 as FQNNGV. Between the trimmed V and J ends, which lost 3 bases and 8 bases, there was a span of 14 bases. This CDR3 has 14 amino acids.

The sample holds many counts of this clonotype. The CDR3 bases are TGCGCCAGCAGCTTGTGGGACAGAGGCTCCTACGAGCAGTACTTC. Residues: CASSLWDRGSYEQYF. The chain uses TRBV5-1 and TRBJ2-7, with 7 positions matching TRBD1. Germline loops: CDR1 SGHRS, CDR2 YFSETQ. V was clipped by 1 base and J by 0 bases; unmatched bases: 4. There are 15 residues in the CDR3.

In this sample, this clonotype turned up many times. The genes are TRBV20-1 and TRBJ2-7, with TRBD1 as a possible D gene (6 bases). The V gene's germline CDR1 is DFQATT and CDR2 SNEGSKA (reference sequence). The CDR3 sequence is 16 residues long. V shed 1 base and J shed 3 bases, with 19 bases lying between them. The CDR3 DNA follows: TGCAGTGCTAGAGCGGTAAGGGGACATAACCTCTACGAGCAGTACGTC. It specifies CSARAVRGHNLYEQYV.

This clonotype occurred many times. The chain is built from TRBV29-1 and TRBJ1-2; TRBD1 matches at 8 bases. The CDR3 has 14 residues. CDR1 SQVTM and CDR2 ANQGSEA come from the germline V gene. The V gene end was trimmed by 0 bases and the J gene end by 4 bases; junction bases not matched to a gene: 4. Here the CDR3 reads CSVEDKGQAYGYTF. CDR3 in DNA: TGCAGCGTTGAAGATAAGGGACAGGCCTATGGCTACACCTTC.

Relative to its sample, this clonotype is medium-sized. In nucleotides, the CDR3 is TGCAGTGCTAAGTCGCTAGCGGGGGCCGCAGATACGCAGTATTTT. Amino acid sequence: CSAKSLAGAADTQYF. The V call is TRBV20-1, the J call TRBJ2-3; 10 nucleotides line up with TRBD2. Looked up from germline, CDR1 is DFQATT and CDR2 is SNEGSKA (reference sequence). Losses at the gene ends were 4 bases for V and 4 bases for J; bases not matched to a gene: 8. The CDR3 loop spans 15 amino acids.

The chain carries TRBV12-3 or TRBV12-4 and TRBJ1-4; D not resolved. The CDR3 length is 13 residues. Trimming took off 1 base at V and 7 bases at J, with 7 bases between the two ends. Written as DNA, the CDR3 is TGTGCCAGCAGTTTAGGACACAGTGAAAAACTGTTTTTT. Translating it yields CASSLGHSEKLFF.

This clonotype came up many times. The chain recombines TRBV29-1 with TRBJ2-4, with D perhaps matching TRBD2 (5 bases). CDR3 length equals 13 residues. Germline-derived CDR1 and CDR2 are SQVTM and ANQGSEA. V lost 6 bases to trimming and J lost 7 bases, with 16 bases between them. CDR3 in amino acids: CSVVGVSLNIQYF. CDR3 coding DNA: TGCAGCGTGGTCGGGGTCTCCTTGAACATTCAGTACTTC.

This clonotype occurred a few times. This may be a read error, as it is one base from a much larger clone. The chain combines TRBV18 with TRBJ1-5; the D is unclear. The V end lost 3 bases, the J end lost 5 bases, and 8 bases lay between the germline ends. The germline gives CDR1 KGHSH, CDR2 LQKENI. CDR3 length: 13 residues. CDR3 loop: CASSPSVDQPQHF. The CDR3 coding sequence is TGTGCCAGCTCACCTAGTGTGGATCAGCCCCAGCATTTT.

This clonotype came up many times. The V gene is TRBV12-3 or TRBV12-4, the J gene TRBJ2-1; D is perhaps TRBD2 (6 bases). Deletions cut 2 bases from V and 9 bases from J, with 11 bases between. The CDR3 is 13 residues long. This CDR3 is CASSLTGDAEQFF. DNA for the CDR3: TGTGCCAGCAGTTTAACGGGGGATGCTGAGCAGTTCTTC.

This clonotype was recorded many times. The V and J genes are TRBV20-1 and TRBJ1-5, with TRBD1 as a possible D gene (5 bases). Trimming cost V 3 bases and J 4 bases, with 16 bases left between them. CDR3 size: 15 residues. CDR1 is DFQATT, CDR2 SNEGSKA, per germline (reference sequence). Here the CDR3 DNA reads TGCAGTGCTAGTCTGGGGACGGGGATTAATCAGCCCCAGCATTTT. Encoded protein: CSASLGTGINQPQHF.

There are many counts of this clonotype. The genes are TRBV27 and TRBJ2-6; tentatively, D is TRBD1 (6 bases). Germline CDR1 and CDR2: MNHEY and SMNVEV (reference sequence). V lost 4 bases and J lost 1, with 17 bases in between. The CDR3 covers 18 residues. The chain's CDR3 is CASSSLRTAESGANVLTF. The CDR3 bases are TGTGCCAGCAGTTCTTTGCGGACAGCCGAGTCTGGGGCCAACGTCCTGACTTTC.

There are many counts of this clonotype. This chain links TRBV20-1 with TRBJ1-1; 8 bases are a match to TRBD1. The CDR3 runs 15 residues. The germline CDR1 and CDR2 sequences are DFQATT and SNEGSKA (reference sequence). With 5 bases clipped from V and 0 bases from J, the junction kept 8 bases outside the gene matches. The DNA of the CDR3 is TGCAGTGCTGAGGACCCGGGACAGGTGAACACTGAAGCTTTCTTT. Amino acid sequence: CSAEDPGQVNTEAFF.

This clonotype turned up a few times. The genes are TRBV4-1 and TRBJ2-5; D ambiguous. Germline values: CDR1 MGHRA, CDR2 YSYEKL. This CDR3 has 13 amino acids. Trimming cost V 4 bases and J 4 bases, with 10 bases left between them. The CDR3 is CASSRLLGETQYF. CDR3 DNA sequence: TGCGCCAGCAGCCGTCTGCTAGGAGAGACCCAGTACTTC.

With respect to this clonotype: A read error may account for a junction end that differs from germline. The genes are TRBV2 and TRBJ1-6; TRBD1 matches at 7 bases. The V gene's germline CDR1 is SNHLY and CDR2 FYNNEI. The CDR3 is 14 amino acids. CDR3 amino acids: CASRPTGRHSTLNF. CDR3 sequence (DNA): TGTGCCAGCAGACCGACAGGGAGACATTCAACCCTCAACTTT.

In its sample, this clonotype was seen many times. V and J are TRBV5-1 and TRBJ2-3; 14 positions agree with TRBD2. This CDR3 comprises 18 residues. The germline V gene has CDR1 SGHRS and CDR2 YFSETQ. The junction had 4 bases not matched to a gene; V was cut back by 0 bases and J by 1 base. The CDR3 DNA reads TGCGCCAGCAGCTTGGCCGGGACTAGCGGGGGACGCACAGATACGCAGTATTTT. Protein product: CASSLAGTSGGRTDTQYF.

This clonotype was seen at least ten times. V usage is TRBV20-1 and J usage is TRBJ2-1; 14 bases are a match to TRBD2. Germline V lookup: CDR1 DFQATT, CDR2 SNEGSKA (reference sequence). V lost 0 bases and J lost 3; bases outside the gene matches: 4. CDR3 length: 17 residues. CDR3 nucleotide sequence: TGCAGTGCTAGAGAACGACTAGCGGGAGGGTACTACAATGAGCAGTTCTTC. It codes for CSARERLAGGYYNEQFF.

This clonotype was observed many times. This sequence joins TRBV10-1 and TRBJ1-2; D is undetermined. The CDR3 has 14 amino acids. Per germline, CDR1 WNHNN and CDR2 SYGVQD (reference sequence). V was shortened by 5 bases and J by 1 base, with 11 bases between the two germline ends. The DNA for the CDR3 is TGCGCCAGCAGTCCCGGAGAGGTTAACTATGGCTACACCTTC. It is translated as CASSPGEVNYGYTF.